Sequencing of this T cell receptor (beta chain) was carried out in a study of blood T cell repertoires in COVID-19. Sequencing used immunoSEQ multiplex PCR; TCRdb keeps in-frame clones, though not all of them. The table has 380,000 or so clones, 89% seen once. The germline V gene encodes CDR1 LNHDA and CDR2 SQIVND (reference sequence). V shed 10 bases and J shed 2 bases, with 12 bases lying between them. The CDR3 contains 13 residues. The source is a middle-aged man with acute or convalescent COVID-19. The sequenced sample was peripheral blood. The chain links TRBV19 to TRBJ1-5, with a weak D call TRBD1 (5 bases). The CDR3 is CATTAWGNQPQHF. CDR3 nucleotides: TGTGCCACGACAGCTTGGGGCAATCAGCCCCAGCATTTT.